The 32 T cell receptor beta chains presented below share a single source sample, sequenced in a study of blood T cell repertoires in COVID-19 (dated by TCRdb to the early 2020s). Library creation used the immunoSEQ multiplex PCR assay. In its TCRdb copy, this immuneACCESS table keeps in-frame sequences only and misses some clones. Where compared with another copy, unresolved V genes explain less than half of these, and the others have no known cause. For this sample the table gives tens of thousands of clones, of which about 90% were detected only once. Jointly, the top ten make up more than 0.4% of the sample. The sequencing sample was made of peripheral blood. These receptor sequences come from a man aged 50 or older with COVID-19, enrolled during active disease.

This sequence joins TRBV28 and TRBJ1-6, with unresolved D. CDR1 and CDR2 (germline): MDHEN, SYDVKM. V was cut by 1 base and J by 9 bases, with 4 bases left in between. The CDR3 is 12 amino acids. The CDR3 DNA reads TGTGCCAGCAGTTTATTTAGTTCACCCCTCCACTTT. Protein sequence: CASSLFSSPLHF.

The gene calls are TRBV29-1 and TRBJ2-2, with D tentatively TRBD2 (7 bases). Germline lookup yields CDR1 SQVTM and CDR2 ANQGSEA. V lost 7 bases and J 1 base, leaving 19 bases between the germline ends. The CDR3 is 16 amino acids. CDR3 nucleotide sequence: TGCAGCGCCGTGAGGGGGGCGGGAGTGAACACCGGGGAGCTGTTTTTT. Its translation is CSAVRGAGVNTGELFF.

The rearrangement links TRBV10-3 to TRBJ1-1; D unresolved. V was clipped by 3 bases and J by 1 base, with 9 bases between them. There are 14 residues in the CDR3. Germline V CDR1 and CDR2: ENHRY, SYGVKD. The DNA for the CDR3 is TGTGCCATCAGTGAAGGTGGAGGGAACACTGAAGCTTTCTTT. Translating it yields CAISEGGGNTEAFF.

The chain joins TRBV5-1 to TRBJ2-5; the D gene is possibly TRBD1 (5 bases). V was trimmed by 1 base and J by 5 bases, leaving 12 bases between them. The CDR3 contains 14 residues. Germline CDR1 and CDR2: SGHRS and YFSETQ. CDR3 amino acids: CASSLKGPDETQYF. The CDR3 DNA sequence: TGCGCCAGCAGCTTGAAGGGGCCGGACGAGACCCAGTACTTC.

V is TRBV11-2 and J is TRBJ2-7, with 9 bases matching TRBD2. The CDR3 contains 13 residues. Germline V CDR1 and CDR2: SGHAT, FQNNGV. V shed 2 bases and J 7 bases; nucleotides not matched to a gene: 3. Here the CDR3 reads CASSLSGRTEQYF. CDR3 coding DNA: TGTGCCAGCAGCTTAAGCGGGAGGACTGAGCAGTACTTC. The variable domain in full, with the rest retrieved from reference TRBV11-2 and TRBJ2-7, is EAGVAQSPRYKIIEKRQSVAFWCNPISGHATLYWYQQILGQGPKLLIQFQNNGVVDDSQLPKDRFSAERLKGVDSTLKIQPAKLEDSAVYLCASSLSGRTEQYFGPGTRLTVT.

The chain is built from TRBV30 and TRBJ2-1; D remains unclear. The CDR3 length is 12 residues. Trimming shortened V by 0 bases and J by 6 bases, and 6 bases separated the two germline ends. The germline CDR1 and CDR2 sequences are GTSNPN and SVGIG (reference sequence). The CDR3 region has the DNA TGTGCCTGGAGTGTACGAGTCAATGAGCAGTTCTTC. It encodes CAWSVRVNEQFF.

This chain joins TRBV3-1 (or the pseudogene TRBV3-2) and TRBJ1-4, with D possibly matching TRBD1 (5 bases). CDR1 and CDR2 (germline): LGHDT, YNNKEL (reference sequence). The CDR3 extends over 14 amino acids. Trimming stripped 3 bases from V and 5 bases from J, with 10 bases between. In DNA, the CDR3 is TGTGCCAGCAGCCACCGACAGCCGAATGAAAAACTGTTTTTT. It encodes CASSHRQPNEKLFF.

The chain links TRBV14 to TRBJ1-2; 8 bases line up with TRBD1. Trimming cost V 4 bases and J 6 bases; bases outside gene matches: 10. The CDR3 loop spans 15 amino acids. CDR1 SGHDN and CDR2 FVKESK come from the germline V gene. In DNA form, the CDR3 reads TGTGCCAGCAGCCCAATCGGCCAGGGGGCTAATGGCTACACCTTC. Translation gives CASSPIGQGANGYTF.

This chain joins TRBV5-6 and TRBJ2-3; 7 bases map to TRBD1. V lost 3 bases to trimming and J lost 0 bases; unmatched junction nucleotides: 7. CDR3 size: 16 residues. CDR1 is SGHDT, CDR2 YYEEEE, per germline. In DNA, the CDR3 is TGTGCCAGCAGCTCGGGGACAGAAGCTAGCACAGATACGCAGTATTTT. The encoded protein is CASSSGTEASTDTQYF.

The chain combines TRBV6-5 with TRBJ1-1; TRBD1 aligns across 8 bases. CDR1 and CDR2 from the germline V gene are MNHEY and SVGAGI. This CDR3 contains 14 residues. With V trimmed by 7 bases and J by 5 bases, 9 bases remained unmatched. CDR3 DNA: TGTGCCAGCAATTCGGACAGGGCAGGGACTGAAGCTTTCTTT. This encodes CASNSDRAGTEAFF.

This chain uses TRBV5-1 with TRBJ2-5; D is undetermined. The CDR3 has 14 residues. CDR1 SGHRS and CDR2 YFSETQ come from the germline V gene. Between the trimmed V and J ends, which lost 4 bases and 1 base, there was a span of 11 bases. The CDR3 protein is CASSPPIAQETQYF. The CDR3 nucleotides are TGCGCCAGCAGCCCCCCCATAGCCCAAGAGACCCAGTACTTC.

V usage is TRBV3-1 (or the pseudogene TRBV3-2) and J usage is TRBJ1-2, with D possibly TRBD1 on 6 matching bases. Trimming took off 0 bases at V and 5 bases at J, with 22 bases between the two ends. The CDR3 length is 18 residues. Germline assignment: CDR1 LGHDT and CDR2 YNNKEL (reference sequence). This CDR3 reads CASSQEITLDRKGYGYTF. In DNA form, the CDR3 reads TGTGCCAGCAGCCAAGAAATCACTCTCGACAGGAAAGGATATGGCTACACCTTC.

The chain has TRBV28 and TRBJ2-7; perhaps TRBD2 as D (6 bases). The CDR3 has 14 residues. The V end was cut by 3 bases, the J end by 3 bases, with 12 bases between. CDR1 is MDHEN, CDR2 SYDVKM, per germline. The CDR3 nucleotides are TGTGCCAGCAGTTTGGCGGGAAGGGTCTACGAGCAGTACTTC. This encodes CASSLAGRVYEQYF.

The chain joins TRBV5-6 to TRBJ2-7, with TRBD2 matching 8 bases. Germline loops: CDR1 SGHDT, CDR2 YYEEEE. J was trimmed by 2 bases and V by 4 bases; bases with no gene match: 8. The CDR3 runs 15 residues. CDR3 residues: CASSRQGREAYEQYF. The CDR3 DNA follows: TGTGCCAGCAGCCGTCAGGGGCGGGAGGCCTACGAGCAGTACTTC.

This chain uses TRBV30 with TRBJ2-2; maybe TRBD1 (6 bases). Germline CDR1 is GTSNPN and CDR2 is SVGIG (reference sequence). Trimming took off 0 bases at V and 0 bases at J, with 8 bases between the two ends. The CDR3 totals 15 residues. The DNA for the CDR3 is TGTGCCTGGAGTGTGACAGGAACGAACACCGGGGAGCTGTTTTTT. Protein product: CAWSVTGTNTGELFF.

The genes are TRBV6-5 and TRBJ2-7, with 10 bases lining up with TRBD1. The CDR3 extends over 15 amino acids. V lost 0 bases, J lost 4 bases, and 3 bases stayed unmatched. CDR1 and CDR2 (germline): MNHEY, SVGAGI. This CDR3 is CASSYSGTGDYEQYF. The CDR3 region has the DNA TGTGCCAGCAGTTACTCTGGGACAGGGGATTACGAGCAGTACTTC.

In this sample, this clone turned up once. V usage is TRBV6-5 and J usage is TRBJ1-1, with D perhaps TRBD1 (5 bases). V lost 6 bases to trimming and J lost 3 bases, with 17 bases between them. There are 15 residues in the CDR3. Germline V gives CDR1 MNHEY, CDR2 SVGAGI. Written as DNA, the CDR3 is TGTGCCAGCAGCCGCATTGTGGGGCGACACACTGAAGCTTTCTTT. Translated, it gives CASSRIVGRHTEAFF.

This chain connects TRBV15 to TRBJ1-6; 10 nucleotides align to TRBD1. The J segment lost 4 bases and the V segment lost 3 bases, leaving 0 bases of the junction unmatched. The CDR3 length is 15 residues. CDR1 is LNHNV, CDR2 YYDKDF, per germline (reference sequence). In DNA, the CDR3 is TGTGCCACCAGCAGGGACAGGGGGTATAATTCACCCCTCCACTTT. This sequence encodes CATSRDRGYNSPLHF.

The chain has TRBV3-1 (or the pseudogene TRBV3-2) and TRBJ2-2; TRBD1 matches at 7 bases. Trimming at V came to 3 bases and at J to 8 bases, leaving 9 bases not matched to a gene. The CDR3 contains 15 residues. CDR1 and CDR2 from the germline V gene are LGHDT and YNNKEL (reference sequence). This CDR3 reads CASSQDDRARGELFF. In nucleotides, the CDR3 is TGTGCCAGCAGCCAGGACGACAGGGCCAGGGGGGAGCTGTTTTTT.

V is TRBV4-3 and J is TRBJ2-3, with D possibly matching TRBD2 (5 bases). The germline V gene encodes CDR1 LGHNA and CDR2 YSLEER. CDR3 length: 15 residues. Between the trimmed V and J ends, which lost 0 bases and 0 bases, there was a span of 7 bases. CDR3 in amino acids: CASSQDPGSTDTQYF. The CDR3 DNA follows: TGCGCCAGCAGCCAAGATCCGGGGAGCACAGATACGCAGTATTTT.

The rearrangement joins TRBV7-2 to TRBJ2-3, with TRBD2 matching 8 bases. This CDR3 is 18 amino acids long. Germline V gene data show CDR1 as SGHTA and CDR2 as FQGNSA. Trimming cost V 2 bases and J 0 bases; bases outside gene matches: 10. The CDR3, as DNA: TGTGCCAGCAGCTTATGGGCTCCTAGCGGGCGTAGCACAGATACGCAGTATTTT. Its translation: CASSLWAPSGRSTDTQYF. Full variable domain (missing parts from reference TRBV7-2 and TRBJ2-3): GAGVSQSPSNKVTEKGKDVELRCDPISGHTALYWYRQSLGQGLEFLIYFQGNSAPDKSGLPSDRFSAERTGGSVSTLTIQRTQQEDSAVYLCASSLWAPSGRSTDTQYFGPGTRLTVL.

V usage is TRBV28 and J usage is TRBJ1-6; D may be TRBD1 (6 bases). CDR1 and CDR2 (germline): MDHEN, SYDVKM. The CDR3 loop spans 13 amino acids. Trimming pared 7 bases from V and 14 bases from J, leaving 18 bases between. CDR3 loop: CASMTGSLGALHF. The CDR3 DNA sequence: TGTGCCAGCATGACAGGCTCCTTAGGGGCCCTCCACTTT.

V is TRBV30 and J is TRBJ2-5; D is unclear. This CDR3 is built from 14 residues. CDR1 is GTSNPN and CDR2 is SVGIG in the germline V gene (reference sequence). V lost 2 bases and J lost 0, with 10 bases in between. CDR3 in DNA: TGTGCCTGGAGTCCTAAGTCCTACCAAGAGACCCAGTACTTC. It translates to CAWSPKSYQETQYF.

The chain couples TRBV5-1 to TRBJ2-1; D unclear. Germline values: CDR1 SGHRS, CDR2 YFSETQ. V lost 2 bases and J lost 0, with 9 bases in between. The CDR3 spans 15 residues. CDR3 coding DNA: TGCGCCAGCAGCTTAGAGGCGAGCTCCTACAATGAGCAGTTCTTC. Its translation: CASSLEASSYNEQFF.

V and J are TRBV6-5 and TRBJ1-1, with 9 bases identical to TRBD1. V was clipped by 6 bases and J by 4 bases; unmatched bases: 6. CDR1 is MNHEY, CDR2 SVGAGI, per germline. The CDR3 length is 14 residues. Here the CDR3 reads CASRGTGRTTEAFF. In DNA, the CDR3 is TGTGCCAGCAGGGGGACAGGGCGGACCACTGAAGCTTTCTTT.

The chain joins TRBV14 to TRBJ2-1; D perhaps matches TRBD2 (6 bases). V shed 1 base and J shed 1 base, with 8 bases lying between them. The length of the CDR3 is 15 residues. The germline gives CDR1 SGHDN, CDR2 FVKESK. CDR3: CASSQGGVSYNEQFF. The CDR3 DNA reads as TGTGCCAGCAGCCAAGGCGGGGTATCCTACAATGAGCAGTTCTTC.

The chain links TRBV7-2 to TRBJ2-1, with D tentatively TRBD2 (5 bases). Germline loops: CDR1 SGHTA, CDR2 FQGNSA. Trimming removed 4 bases from V and 3 bases from J, with 7 bases in between. The CDR3 totals 13 residues. The CDR3 is CASSSGLYNEQFF. CDR3 in DNA: TGTGCCAGCAGCTCCGGACTCTACAATGAGCAGTTCTTC.

The J gene is TRBJ2-7, the V gene TRBV28, with TRBD1 identical over 11 bases. The J segment lost 3 bases and the V segment lost 5 bases, leaving 6 bases of the junction unmatched. The CDR3 sequence is 15 residues long. Germline V CDR1 and CDR2: MDHEN, SYDVKM. The CDR3 bases are TGTGCCAGCAGTGCAAGGACAGGGGGCATCTACGAGCAGTACTTC. Amino acid sequence: CASSARTGGIYEQYF. Together with reference TRBV28 and TRBJ2-7, the CDR3 gives the full variable domain: DVKVTQSSRYLVKRTGEKVFLECVQDMDHENMFWYRQDPGLGLRLIYFSYDVKMKEKGDIPEGYSVSREKKERFSLILESASTNQTSMYLCASSARTGGIYEQYFGPGTRLTVT.

This clone appeared a single time. The rearrangement links TRBV25-1 to TRBJ2-1; possibly TRBD1 for D (6 bases). Germline CDR1 MGHDK, CDR2 SYGVNS. The CDR3 spans 16 residues. V lost 2 bases to trimming and J lost 4 bases, with 15 bases between them. The CDR3 nucleotides are TGTGCCAGCAGTGAAATAGGACAGACTCGATACAATGAGCAGTTCTTC. It encodes CASSEIGQTRYNEQFF.

The chain couples TRBV19 to TRBJ2-5; 13 bases match TRBD2. Trimming took 7 bases from V and 5 from J; bases not matched to a gene: 7. The CDR3 covers 15 residues. Germline lookup yields CDR1 LNHDA and CDR2 SQIVND (reference sequence). The CDR3: CASTGLAGDQETQYF. CDR3 nucleotides: TGTGCCAGTACCGGACTAGCGGGAGATCAGGAGACCCAGTACTTC.

The chain employs TRBV7-2 and TRBJ2-1; 10 bases line up with TRBD2. The CDR3 has 16 residues. Germline trimming cut 4 bases from V and 5 bases from J; bases unmatched to any gene: 8. Germline loops: CDR1 SGHTA, CDR2 FQGNSA. In nucleotides, the CDR3 is TGTGCCAGCAGCTCCCGACTAGCGGGTATAAACAATGAGCAGTTCTTC. Protein: CASSSRLAGINNEQFF.

This chain joins TRBV6-1 and TRBJ1-6, with D perhaps matching TRBD1 (6 bases). V dropped 2 bases and J dropped 10 bases, with 15 bases sitting between them. Germline values: CDR1 MNHNS, CDR2 SASEGT. The CDR3 is made up of 15 amino acids. The CDR3: CASSELGRGGSPLHF. The CDR3 nucleotides are TGTGCCAGCAGTGAATTGGGCAGGGGCGGCTCACCCCTCCACTTT.